This TCR beta chain was observed in a study of radiation and T cells in renal cell carcinoma. Overall study context: Nephrectomy followed 15 Gy stereotactic body radiation by 4 weeks. Findings and limits, study-wide: No pretreatment tumor biopsies were available for baseline clonotypes.

Profiling relied on immunoSEQ multiplex PCR, and the TCRdb table lists in-frame clones only, not all of them. The sample includes 150,000 to 190,000 clones, over 80% of them seen just once. The time point denotes: blood 2 weeks post-SBRT. Treatment meaning: 15 Gy SBRT to primary tumor, nephrectomy 4 weeks later. After SBRT, blood was collected at 2 and 4 weeks, plus baseline. Clear cell pathology was present in this patient's renal cell carcinoma. Regarding this clone: Its target is not known.

Germline V gene sequence: CDR1 GTSNPN, CDR2 SVGIG (reference sequence). CDR3 length: 13 amino acids. V was cut by 4 bases and J by 1 base, with 10 bases left in between. Sequenced here: blood, sampled from a patient whose treatment included radiotherapy and nephrectomy. The TCR originated in a woman between 50 and 59 years old with renal cell carcinoma. The chain carries TRBV30 and TRBJ2-5; D ambiguous. The CDR3 DNA sequence: TGTGCCTGGAAGTTCCCCGGCCAAGAGACCCAGTACTTC. Translating it yields CAWKFPGQETQYF.